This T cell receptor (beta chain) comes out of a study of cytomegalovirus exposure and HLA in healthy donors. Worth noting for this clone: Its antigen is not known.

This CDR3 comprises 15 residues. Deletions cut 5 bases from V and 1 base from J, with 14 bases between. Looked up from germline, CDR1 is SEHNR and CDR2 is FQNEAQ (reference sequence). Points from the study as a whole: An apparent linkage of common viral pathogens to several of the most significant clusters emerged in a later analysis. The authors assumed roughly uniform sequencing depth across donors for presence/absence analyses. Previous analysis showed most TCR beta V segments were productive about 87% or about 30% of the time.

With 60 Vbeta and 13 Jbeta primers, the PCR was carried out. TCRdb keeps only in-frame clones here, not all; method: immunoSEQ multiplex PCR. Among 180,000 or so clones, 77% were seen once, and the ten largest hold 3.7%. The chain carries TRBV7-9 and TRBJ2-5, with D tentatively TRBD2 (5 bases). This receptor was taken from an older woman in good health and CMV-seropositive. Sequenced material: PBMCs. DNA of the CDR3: TGTGCCAGCAGCCCTCCCTTGGCGGGCCAAGAGACCCAGTACTTC. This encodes CASSPPLAGQETQYF.